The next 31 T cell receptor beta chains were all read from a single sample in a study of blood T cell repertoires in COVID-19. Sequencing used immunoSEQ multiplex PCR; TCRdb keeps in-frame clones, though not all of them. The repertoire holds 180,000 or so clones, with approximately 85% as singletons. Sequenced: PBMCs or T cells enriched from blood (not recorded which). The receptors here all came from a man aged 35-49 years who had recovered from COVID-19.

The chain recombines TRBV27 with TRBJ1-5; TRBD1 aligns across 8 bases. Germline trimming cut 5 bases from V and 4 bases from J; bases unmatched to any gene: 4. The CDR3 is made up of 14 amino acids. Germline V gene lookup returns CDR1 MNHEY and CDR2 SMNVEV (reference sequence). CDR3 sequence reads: CASSRQGRNQPQHF. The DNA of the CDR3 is TGTGCCAGCAGTCGACAGGGGAGAAATCAGCCCCAGCATTTT.

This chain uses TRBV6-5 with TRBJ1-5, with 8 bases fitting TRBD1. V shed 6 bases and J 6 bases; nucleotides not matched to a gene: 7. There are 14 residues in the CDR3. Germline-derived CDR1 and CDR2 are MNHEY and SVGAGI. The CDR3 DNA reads TGTGCCAGCAGGGCCGGACAGGGAGCTCAGCCCCAGCATTTT. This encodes CASRAGQGAQPQHF.

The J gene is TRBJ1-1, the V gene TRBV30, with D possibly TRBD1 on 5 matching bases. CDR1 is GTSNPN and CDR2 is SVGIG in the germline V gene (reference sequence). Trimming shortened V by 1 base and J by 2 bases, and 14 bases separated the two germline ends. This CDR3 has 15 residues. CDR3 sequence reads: CAWSGVGGLNTEAFF. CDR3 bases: TGTGCCTGGAGTGGAGTCGGGGGTTTAAACACTGAAGCTTTCTTT. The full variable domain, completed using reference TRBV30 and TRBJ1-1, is SQTIHQWPATLVQPVGSPLSLECTVEGTSNPNLYWYRQAAGRGLQLLFYSVGIGQISSEVPQNLSASRPQDRQFILSSKKLLLSDSGFYLCAWSGVGGLNTEAFFGQGTRLTVV.

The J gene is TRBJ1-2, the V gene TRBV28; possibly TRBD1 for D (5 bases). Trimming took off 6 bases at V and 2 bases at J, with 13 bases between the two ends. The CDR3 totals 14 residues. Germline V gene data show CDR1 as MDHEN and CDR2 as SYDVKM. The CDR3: CASRTRGINYGYTF. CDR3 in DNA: TGTGCCAGCAGGACTCGGGGGATCAACTATGGCTACACCTTC.

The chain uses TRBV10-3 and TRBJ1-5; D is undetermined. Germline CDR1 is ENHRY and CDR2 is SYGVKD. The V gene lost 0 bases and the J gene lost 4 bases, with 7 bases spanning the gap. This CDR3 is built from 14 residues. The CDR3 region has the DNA TGTGCCATCAGTGAGTCGCCAGGTAATCAGCCCCAGCATTTT. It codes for CAISESPGNQPQHF.

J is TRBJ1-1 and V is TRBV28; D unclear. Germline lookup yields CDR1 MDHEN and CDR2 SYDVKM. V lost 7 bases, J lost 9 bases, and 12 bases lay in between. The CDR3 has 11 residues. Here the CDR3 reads CASTRQPQAFF. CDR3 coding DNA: TGTGCCAGCACCAGGCAGCCCCAAGCTTTCTTT.

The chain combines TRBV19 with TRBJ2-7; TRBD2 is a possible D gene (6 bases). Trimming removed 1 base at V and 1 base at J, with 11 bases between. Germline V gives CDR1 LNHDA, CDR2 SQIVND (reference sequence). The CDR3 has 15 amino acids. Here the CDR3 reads CASSIAGGESYEQYF. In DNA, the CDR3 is TGTGCCAGTAGTATAGCCGGGGGAGAGTCCTACGAGCAGTACTTC.

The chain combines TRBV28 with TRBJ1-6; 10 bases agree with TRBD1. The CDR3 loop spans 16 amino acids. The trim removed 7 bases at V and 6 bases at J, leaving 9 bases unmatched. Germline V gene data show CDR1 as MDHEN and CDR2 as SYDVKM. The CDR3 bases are TGTGCCAGCACCGGGACAGGGGTCTCTGCTAATTCACCCCTCCACTTT. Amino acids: CASTGTGVSANSPLHF.

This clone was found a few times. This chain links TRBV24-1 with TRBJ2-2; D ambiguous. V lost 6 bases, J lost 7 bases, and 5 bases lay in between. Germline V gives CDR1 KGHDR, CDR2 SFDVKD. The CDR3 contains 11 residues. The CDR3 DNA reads TGTGCCACCAGTTACGGCGGGGAGCTGTTTTTT. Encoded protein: CATSYGGELFF.

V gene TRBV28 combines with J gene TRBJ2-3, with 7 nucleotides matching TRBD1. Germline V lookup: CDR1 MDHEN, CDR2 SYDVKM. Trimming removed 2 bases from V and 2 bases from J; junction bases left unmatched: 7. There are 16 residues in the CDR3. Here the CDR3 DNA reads TGTGCCAGCAGTTTACTACCGGGACAGTCCACAGATACGCAGTATTTT. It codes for CASSLLPGQSTDTQYF. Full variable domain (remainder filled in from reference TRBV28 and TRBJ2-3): DVKVTQSSRYLVKRTGEKVFLECVQDMDHENMFWYRQDPGLGLRLIYFSYDVKMKEKGDIPEGYSVSREKKERFSLILESASTNQTSMYLCASSLLPGQSTDTQYFGPGTRLTVL.

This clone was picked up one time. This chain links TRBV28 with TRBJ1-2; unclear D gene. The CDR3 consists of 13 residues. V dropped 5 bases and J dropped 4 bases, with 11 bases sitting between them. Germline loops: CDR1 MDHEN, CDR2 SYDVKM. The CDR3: CASSPEIFYGYTF. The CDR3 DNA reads TGTGCCAGCAGTCCAGAAATCTTCTATGGCTACACCTTC.

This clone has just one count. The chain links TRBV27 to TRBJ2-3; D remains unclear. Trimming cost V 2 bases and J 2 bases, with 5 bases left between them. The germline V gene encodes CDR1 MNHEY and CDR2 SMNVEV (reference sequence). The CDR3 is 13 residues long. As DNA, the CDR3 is TGTGCCAGCAGTTTAACTTACACAGATACGCAGTATTTT. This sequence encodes CASSLTYTDTQYF.

This CDR3 reads CAISESITQGAIEKLFF. CDR3 nucleotides: TGTGCCATCAGTGAGTCGATTACTCAGGGGGCAATCGAAAAACTGTTTTTT. The V call is TRBV10-3, the J call TRBJ1-4; TRBD1 matches 8 bases. V was pared by 0 bases and J by 8 bases, with 11 bases of the junction left unmatched. CDR1 and CDR2 from the germline V gene are ENHRY and SYGVKD. The CDR3 length is 17 residues.

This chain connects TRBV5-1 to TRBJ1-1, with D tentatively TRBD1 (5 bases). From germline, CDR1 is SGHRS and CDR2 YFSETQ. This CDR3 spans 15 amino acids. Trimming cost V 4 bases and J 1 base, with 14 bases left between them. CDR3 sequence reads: CASSVAGGPNTEAFF. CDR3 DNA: TGCGCCAGCAGCGTGGCCGGGGGACCGAACACTGAAGCTTTCTTT.

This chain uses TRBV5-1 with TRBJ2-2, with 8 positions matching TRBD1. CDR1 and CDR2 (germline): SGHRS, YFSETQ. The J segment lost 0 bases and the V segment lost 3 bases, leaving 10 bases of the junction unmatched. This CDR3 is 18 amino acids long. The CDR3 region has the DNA TGCGCCAGCAGCTCGGTAGACAGGGGATCAGCGAACACCGGGGAGCTGTTTTTT. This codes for CASSSVDRGSANTGELFF.

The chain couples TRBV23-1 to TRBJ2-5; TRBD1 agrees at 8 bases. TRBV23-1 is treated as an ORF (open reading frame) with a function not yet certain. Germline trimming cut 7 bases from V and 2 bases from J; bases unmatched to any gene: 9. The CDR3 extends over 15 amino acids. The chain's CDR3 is CASKGRGHPQETQYF. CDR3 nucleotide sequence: TGCGCCAGCAAGGGCAGGGGGCACCCACAAGAGACCCAGTACTTC.

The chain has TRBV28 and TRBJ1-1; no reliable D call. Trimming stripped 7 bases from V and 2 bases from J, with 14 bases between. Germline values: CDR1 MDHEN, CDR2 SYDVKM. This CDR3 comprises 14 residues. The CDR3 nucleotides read TGTGCCAGCAACCGGGAAAACTATAACACTGAAGCTTTCTTT. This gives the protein CASNRENYNTEAFF.

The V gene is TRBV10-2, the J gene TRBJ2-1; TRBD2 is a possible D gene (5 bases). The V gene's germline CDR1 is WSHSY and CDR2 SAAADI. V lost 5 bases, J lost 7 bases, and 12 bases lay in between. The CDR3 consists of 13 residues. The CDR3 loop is CASSYGVQNEQFF. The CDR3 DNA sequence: TGCGCCAGCAGTTACGGGGTTCAAAATGAGCAGTTCTTC.

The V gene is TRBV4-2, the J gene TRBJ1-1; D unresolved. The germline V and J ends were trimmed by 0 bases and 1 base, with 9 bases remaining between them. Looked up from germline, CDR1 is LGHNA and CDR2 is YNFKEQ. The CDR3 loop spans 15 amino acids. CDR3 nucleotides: TGTGCCAGCAGCCAAGAACCGGGATGGAACACTGAAGCTTTCTTT. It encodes CASSQEPGWNTEAFF.

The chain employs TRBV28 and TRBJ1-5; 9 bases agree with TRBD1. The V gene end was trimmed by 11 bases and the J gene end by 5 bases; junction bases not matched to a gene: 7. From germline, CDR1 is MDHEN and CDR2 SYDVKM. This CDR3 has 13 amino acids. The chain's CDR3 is CAARTGVDQPQHF. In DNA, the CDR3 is TGTGCCGCCAGGACAGGGGTGGATCAGCCCCAGCATTTT.

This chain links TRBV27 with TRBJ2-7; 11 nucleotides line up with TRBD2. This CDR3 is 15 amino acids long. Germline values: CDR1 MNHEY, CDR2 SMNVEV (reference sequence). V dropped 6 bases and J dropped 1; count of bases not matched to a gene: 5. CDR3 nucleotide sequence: TGTGCCAGCAGCCCGGGACTAGCGGATTCCTACGAGCAGTACTTC. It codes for CASSPGLADSYEQYF.

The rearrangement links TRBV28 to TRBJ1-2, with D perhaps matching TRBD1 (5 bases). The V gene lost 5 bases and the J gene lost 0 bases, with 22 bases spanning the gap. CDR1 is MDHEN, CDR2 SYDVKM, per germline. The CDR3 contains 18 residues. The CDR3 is CASSPFIRGGRANYGYTF. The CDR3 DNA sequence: TGTGCCAGCAGTCCTTTCATCCGGGGCGGGAGGGCTAACTATGGCTACACCTTC.

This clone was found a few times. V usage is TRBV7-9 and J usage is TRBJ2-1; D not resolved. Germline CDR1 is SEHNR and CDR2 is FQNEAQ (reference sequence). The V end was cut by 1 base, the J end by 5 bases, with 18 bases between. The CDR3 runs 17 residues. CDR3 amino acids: CASSLGSNTDEDNEQFF. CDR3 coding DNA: TGTGCCAGCAGCTTAGGGTCTAACACCGACGAGGACAATGAGCAGTTCTTC.

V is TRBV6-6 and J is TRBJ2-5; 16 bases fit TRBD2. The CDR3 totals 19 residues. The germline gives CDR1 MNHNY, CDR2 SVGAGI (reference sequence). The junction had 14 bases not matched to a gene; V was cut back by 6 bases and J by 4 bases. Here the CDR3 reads CASSYPPGLAGGTGETQYF. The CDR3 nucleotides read TGTGCCAGCAGCTACCCCCCGGGACTAGCGGGGGGGACGGGAGAGACCCAGTACTTC.

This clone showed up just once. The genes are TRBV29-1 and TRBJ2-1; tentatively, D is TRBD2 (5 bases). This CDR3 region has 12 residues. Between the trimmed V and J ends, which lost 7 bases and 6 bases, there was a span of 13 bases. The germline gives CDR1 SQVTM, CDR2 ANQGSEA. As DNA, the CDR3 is TGCAGCGGCTGGGAGTTTCTCAATGAGCAGTTCTTC. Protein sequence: CSGWEFLNEQFF.

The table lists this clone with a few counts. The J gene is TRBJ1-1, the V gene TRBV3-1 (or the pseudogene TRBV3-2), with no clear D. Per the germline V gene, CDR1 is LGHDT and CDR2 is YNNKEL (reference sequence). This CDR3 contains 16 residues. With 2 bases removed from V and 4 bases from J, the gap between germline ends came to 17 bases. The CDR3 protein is CASSQYLRREGTEAFF. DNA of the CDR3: TGTGCCAGCAGCCAATATCTTCGGAGGGAGGGCACTGAAGCTTTCTTT.

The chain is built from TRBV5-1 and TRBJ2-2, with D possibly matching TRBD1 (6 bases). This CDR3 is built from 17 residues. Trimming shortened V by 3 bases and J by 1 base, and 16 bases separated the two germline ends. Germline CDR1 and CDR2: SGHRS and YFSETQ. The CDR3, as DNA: TGCGCCAGCAGCTCTGGTCCGGGACACCTGAACACCGGGGAGCTGTTTTTT. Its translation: CASSSGPGHLNTGELFF.

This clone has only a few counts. As DNA, the CDR3 is TGTGCCAGCAGCACCAGGTGGGGCGATGGCTACACCTTC. It specifies CASSTRWGDGYTF. This rearrangement joins TRBV9 to TRBJ1-2; possibly TRBD1 for D (5 bases). Germline CDR1 and CDR2: SGDLS and YYNGEE. The CDR3 totals 13 residues. V lost 4 bases, J lost 6 bases, and 13 bases lay in between.

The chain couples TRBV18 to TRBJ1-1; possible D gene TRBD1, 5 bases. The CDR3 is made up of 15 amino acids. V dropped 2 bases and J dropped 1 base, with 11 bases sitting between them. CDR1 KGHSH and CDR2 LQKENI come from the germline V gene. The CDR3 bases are TGTGCCAGCTCACCATCGATTACAGGGAACACTGAAGCTTTCTTT. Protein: CASSPSITGNTEAFF. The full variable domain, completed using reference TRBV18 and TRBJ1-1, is NAGVMQNPRHLVRRRGQEARLRCSPMKGHSHVYWYRQLPEEGLKFMVYLQKENIIDESGMPKERFSAEFPKEGPSILRIQQVVRGDSAAYFCASSPSITGNTEAFFGQGTRLTVV.

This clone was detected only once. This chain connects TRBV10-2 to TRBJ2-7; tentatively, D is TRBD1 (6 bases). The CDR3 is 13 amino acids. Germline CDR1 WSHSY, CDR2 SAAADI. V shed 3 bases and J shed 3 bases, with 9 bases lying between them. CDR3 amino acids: CASSEVGGYEQYF. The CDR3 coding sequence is TGCGCCAGCAGTGAAGTAGGGGGCTACGAGCAGTACTTC.

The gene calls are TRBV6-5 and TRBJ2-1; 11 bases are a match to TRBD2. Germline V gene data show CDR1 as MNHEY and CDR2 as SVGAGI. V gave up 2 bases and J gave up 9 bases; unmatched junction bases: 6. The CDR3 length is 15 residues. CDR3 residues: CASSYVAGGPGEQFF. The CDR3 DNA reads TGTGCCAGCAGTTACGTAGCGGGAGGGCCGGGTGAGCAGTTCTTC.